This TCR beta chain was retrieved from a study of cytomegalovirus exposure and HLA in healthy donors. Study-wide results and limits: Presence/absence analyses took donor sequencing depth as roughly uniform. Several of the most significant clusters appeared linked to common viral pathogens, based on a later analysis. Researchers catalogued 164 TCR beta chains as cytomegalovirus-associated.

This PCR relied on a set of 60 Vbeta primers and 13 Jbeta primers. Authors' methods: Unique TCR beta chains numbered 60 million to 100 million in a later analysis, with approximately 10 million shared. Sequencing used immunoSEQ multiplex PCR; TCRdb keeps in-frame clones, though not all of them. That table is the source of V, J and clone size, and D and trimming were worked out from the DNA. The sample lists about 240,000 clones; around 81% were seen once. As concerns this clone: Its antigen is not known.

Germline lookup yields CDR1 SNHLY and CDR2 FYNNEI. The CDR3 has 15 amino acids. V was trimmed by 0 bases and J by 11 bases, leaving 17 bases between them. This rearrangement joins TRBV2 to TRBJ1-5; a possible D gene is TRBD1 (5 bases). This clonotype originated in a woman aged 55-75 years in good health and CMV-seropositive. What was sequenced was PBMCs. The chain's CDR3 is CASSEAGGHPGAQHF. The CDR3 DNA is TGTGCCAGCAGTGAAGCGGGTGGACACCCCGGAGCCCAGCATTTT. The full variable domain, completed using reference TRBV2 and TRBJ1-5, is EPEVTQTPSHQVTQMGQEVILRCVPISNHLYFYWYRQILGQKVEFLVSFYNNEISEKSEIFDDQFSVERPDGSNFTLKIRSTKLEDSAMYFCASSEAGGHPGAQHFGDGTRLSIL.